This T cell receptor (beta chain) derives from a study of blood T cell repertoires in COVID-19. Whole-study context: Donors in the United States, Italy and Spain gave samples during acute or convalescent COVID-19. T cells, B-cell-depleted T cells, or PBMCs supplied cDNA or gDNA.

CDR1 and CDR2 from the germline V gene are GTSNPN and SVGIG (reference sequence). V gave up 0 bases and J gave up 2 bases, with 26 bases separating them. This CDR3 has 20 amino acids. Seattle enrolled patients during active infection and tracked them longitudinally. As handled by the study authors: Amplification of reference gene primers was used by the study to estimate nucleated cell counts. Only in-frame clones appear in the TCRdb table, and some are missing; sequencing was by immunoSEQ multiplex PCR. V and J calls plus clone size are reproduced from that table; the DNA served to infer D and trimming. The sample shows some 62,000 clones, approximately 90% of them seen only once.

The sequenced sample was peripheral blood. This chain uses TRBV30 with TRBJ2-1; D possibly corresponds to TRBD2 (6 bases). This clonotype originated in a woman aged 60-75 years with COVID-19, enrolled during active disease. CDR3 amino acids: CAWSVPGLASLLRPYNEQFF. In DNA form, the CDR3 reads TGTGCCTGGAGTGTACCGGGGCTAGCGAGCCTTTTGCGCCCCTACAATGAGCAGTTCTTC.